This TCR beta chain was captured in a study of T cells in localized non-small cell lung cancer. Study-level points and caveats: Uninvolved adjacent lung had the highest recorded T cell clonality, with tumor below it.

After removal of 0 bases from V and 8 bases from J, the junction contained 2 bases not matched to a gene. This CDR3 contains 14 residues. The germline V gene encodes CDR1 MNHEY and CDR2 SMNVEV (reference sequence). The assay was immunoSEQ multiplex PCR, and TCRdb's table has in-frame clones only and misses some. The sample includes tens of thousands of clones, approximately 85% of them seen just once. For this clone: The antigen is not known.

V gene TRBV27 combines with J gene TRBJ2-7; 12 bases are a match to TRBD1. The source was peripheral blood, collected before any cancer treatment. The receptor's source is an older female donor with stage I lung adenocarcinoma. In nucleotides, the CDR3 is TGTGCCAGCAGTTTATCCGGGACAGGGGGCAAGCAGTACTTC. Its translation is CASSLSGTGGKQYF.